These T cell receptor beta chains were read from a single sample in a study of blood T cell repertoires in COVID-19. The assay was immunoSEQ multiplex PCR, and TCRdb's table has in-frame clones only and misses some. Of approximately 250,000 clones in the sample, around 88% were seen once. Sequencing input: peripheral blood. These receptors all come from a woman aged 70-85 years with COVID-19, enrolled during active disease. The CDR3 runs from the conserved cysteine through the conserved F or W. A D gene is named only where the DNA matches it firmly.

CDR3aa	CDR3nt	len	d_gene	v_gene	j_gene
CASSFLAPPGYTF	TGCGCCAGCAGCTTTCTTGCGCCCCCTGGCTACACCTTC	13	NA	TRBV5-1	TRBJ1-2
CASSRDTSSGEQYF	TGCGCCAGCAGCCGGGACACCTCCTCGGGAGAGCAGTACTTC	14	NA	TRBV5-1	TRBJ2-7
CASSSAGLTQWHNEQFF	TGTGCCAGTAGTTCGGCGGGACTCACACAATGGCACAATGAGCAGTTCTTC	17	NA	TRBV19	TRBJ2-1
CATSGVFGTEAFF	TGTGCCACATCAGGGGTTTTCGGGACTGAAGCTTTCTTT	13	NA	TRBV24-1	TRBJ1-1
CASSRAGGLNTEAFF	TGCGCCAGCAGCCGGGCGGGGGGCCTAAACACTGAAGCTTTCTTT	15	NA	TRBV4-1	TRBJ1-1
CASRGGADTGELFF	TGTGCCAGCAGGGGGGGAGCGGACACCGGGGAGCTGTTTTTT	14	NA	TRBV2	TRBJ2-2
CASSTRDRSYGYTF	TGTGCCAGCAGTACCCGGGACAGGAGCTATGGCTACACCTTC	14	TRBD1	TRBV6-5	TRBJ1-2
CASSVGQGGGGELFF	TGTGCCAGCAGCGTAGGCCAGGGAGGAGGAGGGGAGCTGTTTTTT	15	NA	TRBV9	TRBJ2-2
CASRLQETQYF	TGTGCCAGCAGGCTACAAGAGACCCAGTACTTC	11	NA	TRBV27	TRBJ2-5
CASRGDSSGNTIYF	TGTGCCAGTAGGGGGGACAGCTCTGGAAACACCATATATTTT	14	TRBD1	TRBV19	TRBJ1-3
CSVDTGLETQYF	TGCAGCGTTGACACGGGGTTGGAGACCCAGTACTTC	12	NA	TRBV29-1	TRBJ2-5
CASSLGEANTEAFF	TGCGCCAGCAGCTTGGGGGAGGCGAACACTGAAGCTTTCTTT	14	NA	TRBV5-1	TRBJ1-1
CASKRGMDLQSPLHF	TGTGCCAGCAAAAGGGGAATGGATTTACAATCACCCCTCCACTTT	15	NA	TRBV19	TRBJ1-6
CASSQDGDRNYYEQYF	TGTGCCAGCAGCCAAGATGGAGACAGGAACTACTACGAGCAGTACTTC	16	NA	TRBV4-2	TRBJ2-7
CASSAWQAGGDTQYF	TGTGCCAGCAGTGCGTGGCAAGCGGGGGGGGATACGCAGTATTTT	15	TRBD2	TRBV2	TRBJ2-3
CATGAGGSTDTQYF	TGTGCCACCGGAGCGGGGGGAAGCACAGATACGCAGTATTTT	14	TRBD2	TRBV24-1	TRBJ2-3